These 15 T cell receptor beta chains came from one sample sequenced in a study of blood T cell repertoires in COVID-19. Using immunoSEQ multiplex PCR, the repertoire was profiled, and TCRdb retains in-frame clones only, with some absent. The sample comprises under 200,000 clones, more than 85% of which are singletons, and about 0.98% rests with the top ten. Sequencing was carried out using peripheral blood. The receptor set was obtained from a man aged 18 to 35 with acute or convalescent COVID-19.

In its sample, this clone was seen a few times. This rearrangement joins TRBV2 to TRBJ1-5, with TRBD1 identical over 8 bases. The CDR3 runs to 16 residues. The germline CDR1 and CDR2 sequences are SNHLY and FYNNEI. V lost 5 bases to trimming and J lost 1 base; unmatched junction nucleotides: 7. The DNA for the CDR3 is TGTGCCAGCAGTAAACAGGGGGTGTTAAGCAATCAGCCCCAGCATTTT. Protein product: CASSKQGVLSNQPQHF.

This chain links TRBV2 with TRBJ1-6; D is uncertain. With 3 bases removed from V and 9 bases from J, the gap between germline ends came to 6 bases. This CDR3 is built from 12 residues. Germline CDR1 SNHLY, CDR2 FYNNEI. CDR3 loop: CASSDLSSPLHF. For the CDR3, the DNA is TGTGCCAGCAGTGATCTTAGTTCACCCCTCCACTTT.

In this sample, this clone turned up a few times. The DNA for the CDR3 is TGTGCCAGCAGCGCACAGGGGGCTGGAAACACCATATATTTT. The encoded protein is CASSAQGAGNTIYF. The V and J genes are TRBV9 and TRBJ1-3; 8 bases match TRBD1. J gave up 2 bases and V 3 bases, and 1 base lay outside the gene matches. This CDR3 has 14 residues. The germline V gene encodes CDR1 SGDLS and CDR2 YYNGEE.

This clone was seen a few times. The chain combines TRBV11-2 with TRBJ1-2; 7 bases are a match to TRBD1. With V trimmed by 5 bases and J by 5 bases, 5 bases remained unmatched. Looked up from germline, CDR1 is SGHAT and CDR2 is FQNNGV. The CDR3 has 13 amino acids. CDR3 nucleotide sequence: TGTGCCAGCAGCCCCGGGACAGATTATGGCTACACCTTC. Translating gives CASSPGTDYGYTF.

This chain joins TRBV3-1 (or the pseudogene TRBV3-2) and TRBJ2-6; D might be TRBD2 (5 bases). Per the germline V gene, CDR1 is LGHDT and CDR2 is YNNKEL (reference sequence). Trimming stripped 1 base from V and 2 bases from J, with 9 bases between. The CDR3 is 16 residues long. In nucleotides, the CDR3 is TGTGCCAGCAGCCAAGGGTGGGGAGCTGGGGCCAACGTCCTGACTTTC. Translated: CASSQGWGAGANVLTF.

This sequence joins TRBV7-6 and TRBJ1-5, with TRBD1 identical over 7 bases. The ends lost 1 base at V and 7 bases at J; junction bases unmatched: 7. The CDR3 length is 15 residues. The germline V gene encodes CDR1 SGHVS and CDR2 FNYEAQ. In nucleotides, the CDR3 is TGTGCCAGCAGCTTAGGGCAGGGGGGAGGACAGCCCCAGCATTTT. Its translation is CASSLGQGGGQPQHF.

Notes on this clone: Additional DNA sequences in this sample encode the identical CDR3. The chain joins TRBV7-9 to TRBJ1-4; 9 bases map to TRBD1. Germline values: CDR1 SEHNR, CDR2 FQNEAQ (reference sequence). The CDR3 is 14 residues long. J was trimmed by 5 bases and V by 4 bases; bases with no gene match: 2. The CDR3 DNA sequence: TGTGCCAGCAGCTGGGGACAGGGAAATGAAAAACTGTTTTTT. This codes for CASSWGQGNEKLFF.

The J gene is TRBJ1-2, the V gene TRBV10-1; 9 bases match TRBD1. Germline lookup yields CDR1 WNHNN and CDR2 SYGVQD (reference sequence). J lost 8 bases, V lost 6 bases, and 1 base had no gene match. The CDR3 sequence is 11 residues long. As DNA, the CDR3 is TGCGCCAGCAGAGGGACAGGGGGCTACACCTTC. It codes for CASRGTGGYTF.

The CDR3, as DNA: TGTGCCAGCAGTTTAGGAGGGTGGCACACCGGGGAGCTGTTTTTT. As protein: CASSLGGWHTGELFF. The rearrangement links TRBV27 to TRBJ2-2, with D possibly matching TRBD2 (6 bases). This CDR3 has 15 residues. Trimming took 2 bases from V and 3 from J, leaving 10 bases between them. The germline V gene encodes CDR1 MNHEY and CDR2 SMNVEV (reference sequence).

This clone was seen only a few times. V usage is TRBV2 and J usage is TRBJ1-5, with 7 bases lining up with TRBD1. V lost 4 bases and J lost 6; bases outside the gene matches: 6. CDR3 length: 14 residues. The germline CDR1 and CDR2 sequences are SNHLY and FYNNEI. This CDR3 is CASSGQGLGQPQHF. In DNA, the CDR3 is TGTGCCAGCAGTGGACAGGGCTTGGGTCAGCCCCAGCATTTT.

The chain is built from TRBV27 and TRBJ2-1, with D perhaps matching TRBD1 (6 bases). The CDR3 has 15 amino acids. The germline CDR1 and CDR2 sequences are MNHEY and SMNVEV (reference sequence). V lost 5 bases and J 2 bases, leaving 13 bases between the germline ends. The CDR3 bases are TGTGCCAGCAGTCCACAGGGCTCAACCTACAATGAGCAGTTCTTC. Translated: CASSPQGSTYNEQFF.

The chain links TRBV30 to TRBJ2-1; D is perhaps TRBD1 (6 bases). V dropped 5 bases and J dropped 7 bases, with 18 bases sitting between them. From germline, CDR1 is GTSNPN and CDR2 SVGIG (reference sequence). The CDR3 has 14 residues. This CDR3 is CAWERGWSGNEQFF. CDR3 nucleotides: TGTGCCTGGGAAAGGGGGTGGTCGGGGAATGAGCAGTTCTTC.

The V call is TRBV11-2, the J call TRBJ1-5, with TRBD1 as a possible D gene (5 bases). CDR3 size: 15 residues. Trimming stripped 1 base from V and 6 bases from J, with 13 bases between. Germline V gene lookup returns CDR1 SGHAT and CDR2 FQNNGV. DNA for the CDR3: TGTGCCAGCAGCTTAGGTACGGAGGGGCTTCAGCCCCAGCATTTT. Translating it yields CASSLGTEGLQPQHF.

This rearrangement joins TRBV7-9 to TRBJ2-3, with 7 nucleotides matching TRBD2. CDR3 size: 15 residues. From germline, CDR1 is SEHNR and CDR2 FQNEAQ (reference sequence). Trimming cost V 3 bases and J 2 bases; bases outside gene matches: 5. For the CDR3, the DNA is TGTGCCAGCAGCTTTCCGGCGGGGGTCACAGATACGCAGTATTTT. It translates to CASSFPAGVTDTQYF.

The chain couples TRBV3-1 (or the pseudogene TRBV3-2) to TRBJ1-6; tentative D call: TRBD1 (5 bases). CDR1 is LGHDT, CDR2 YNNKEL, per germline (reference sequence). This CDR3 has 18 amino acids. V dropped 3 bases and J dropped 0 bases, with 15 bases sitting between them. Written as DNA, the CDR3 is TGTGCCAGCAGCCACGGGACTTATGAGAGCTCCTATAATTCACCCCTCCACTTT. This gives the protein CASSHGTYESSYNSPLHF.